What follows describes a single T cell receptor (beta chain). Its target is not known. Assay: immunoSEQ multiplex PCR; the TCRdb copy retains only in-frame clones and omits some. The profile shows 2,500,000 or so clones, approximately 94% of them singletons. The entry originates in a study of shared clonotypes between healthy human individuals. Study summary: Contributing individuals were a couple of females and a few males aged 18 to 49.

Trimming took 3 bases from V and 0 from J, leaving 6 bases between them. CDR1 and CDR2 from the germline V gene are ENHRY and SYGVKD. The CDR3 extends over 13 amino acids. Points from the study as a whole: Clonotypes that were shared across several donors made up roughly 5% of naive CD4 clonotypes. Genetic and exposure-history diversity was limited by the few donors.

Specimen: naive CD4+ T cells sorted from blood. Described subset: CD45RA+ positively selected. This rearrangement joins TRBV10-3 to TRBJ2-7; D is unresolved. The sequence came from a man aged 18 to 29 in good health. CDR3 residues: CAISEYSSYEQYF. The DNA for the CDR3 is TGTGCCATCAGTGAATACAGCTCCTACGAGCAGTACTTC.